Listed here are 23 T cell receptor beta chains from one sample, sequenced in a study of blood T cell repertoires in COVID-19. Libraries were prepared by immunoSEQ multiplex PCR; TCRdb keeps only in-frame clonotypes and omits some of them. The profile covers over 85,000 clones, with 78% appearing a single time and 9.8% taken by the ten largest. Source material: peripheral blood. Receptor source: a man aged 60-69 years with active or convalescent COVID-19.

CDR3 in DNA: TGTGCCACCAGCAGAGTGGCGGATCTTGAACTTTCCTATGGCTACACCTTC. This translates into CATSRVADLELSYGYTF. The rearrangement uses TRBV15 and TRBJ1-2; D is unclear. Germline V gene lookup returns CDR1 LNHNV and CDR2 YYDKDF (reference sequence). V lost 1 base to trimming and J lost 4 bases, with 19 bases between them. The CDR3 runs to 17 residues.

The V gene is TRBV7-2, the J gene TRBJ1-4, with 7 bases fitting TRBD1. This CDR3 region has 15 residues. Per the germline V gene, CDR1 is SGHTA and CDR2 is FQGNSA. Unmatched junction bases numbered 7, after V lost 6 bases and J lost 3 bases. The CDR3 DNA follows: TGTGCCAGCAGAGTCTCCGGGACAGCTAATGAAAAACTGTTTTTT. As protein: CASRVSGTANEKLFF.

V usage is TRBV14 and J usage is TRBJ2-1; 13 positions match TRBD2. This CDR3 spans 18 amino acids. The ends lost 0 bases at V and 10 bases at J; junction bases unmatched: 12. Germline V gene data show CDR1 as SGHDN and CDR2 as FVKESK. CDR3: CASSQDAPWTSGSLEQFF. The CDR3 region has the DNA TGTGCCAGCAGCCAAGATGCTCCTTGGACTAGCGGGAGTCTAGAGCAGTTCTTC.

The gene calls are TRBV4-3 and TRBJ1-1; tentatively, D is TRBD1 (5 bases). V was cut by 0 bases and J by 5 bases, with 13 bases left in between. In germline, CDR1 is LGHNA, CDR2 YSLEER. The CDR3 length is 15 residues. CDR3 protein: CASSQDPQGGTEAFF. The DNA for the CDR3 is TGCGCCAGCAGCCAAGATCCCCAGGGAGGGACTGAAGCTTTCTTT.

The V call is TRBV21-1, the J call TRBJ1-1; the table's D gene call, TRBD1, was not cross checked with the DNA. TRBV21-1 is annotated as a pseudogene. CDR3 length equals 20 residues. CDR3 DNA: TGTGCCAGCAGCAAAAATCAAATCTTTCCGGACAGGGGGCAAAACACTGAAGCTTTCTTT. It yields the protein CASSKNQIFPDRGQNTEAFF.

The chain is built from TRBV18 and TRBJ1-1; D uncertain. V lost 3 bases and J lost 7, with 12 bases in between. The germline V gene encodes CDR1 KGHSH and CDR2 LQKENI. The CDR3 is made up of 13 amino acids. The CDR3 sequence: CASSPSAESEAFF. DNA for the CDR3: TGTGCCAGCTCACCCTCCGCAGAAAGTGAAGCTTTCTTT.

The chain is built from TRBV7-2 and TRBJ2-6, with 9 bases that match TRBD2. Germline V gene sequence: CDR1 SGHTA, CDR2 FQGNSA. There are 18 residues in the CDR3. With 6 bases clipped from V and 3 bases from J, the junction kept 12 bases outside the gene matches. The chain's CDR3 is CASSPSAGGYYGANVLTF. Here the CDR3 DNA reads TGTGCCAGCAGTCCCAGCGCGGGAGGGTACTATGGGGCCAACGTCCTGACTTTC.

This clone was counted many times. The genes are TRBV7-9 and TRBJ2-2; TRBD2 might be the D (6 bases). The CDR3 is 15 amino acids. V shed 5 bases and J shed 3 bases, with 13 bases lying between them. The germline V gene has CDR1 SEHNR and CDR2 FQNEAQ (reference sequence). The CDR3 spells CASSPLRGYTGELFF. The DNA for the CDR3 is TGTGCCAGCAGCCCCCTTCGGGGGTACACCGGGGAGCTGTTTTTT.

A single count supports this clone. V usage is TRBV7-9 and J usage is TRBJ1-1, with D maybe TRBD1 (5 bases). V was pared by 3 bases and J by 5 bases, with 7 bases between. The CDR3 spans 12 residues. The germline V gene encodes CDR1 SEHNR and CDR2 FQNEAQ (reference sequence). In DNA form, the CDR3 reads TGTGCCAGCAGCTTTCAGGGTACTGAAGCTTTCTTT. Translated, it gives CASSFQGTEAFF.

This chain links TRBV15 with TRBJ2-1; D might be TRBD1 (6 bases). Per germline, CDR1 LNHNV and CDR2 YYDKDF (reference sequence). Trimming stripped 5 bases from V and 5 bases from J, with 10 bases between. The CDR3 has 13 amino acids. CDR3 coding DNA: TGTGCCACCAGCTTCAGGGGCGACAATGAGCAGTTCTTC. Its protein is CATSFRGDNEQFF. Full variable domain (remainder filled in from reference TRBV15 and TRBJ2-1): DAMVIQNPRYQVTQFGKPVTLSCSQTLNHNVMYWYQQKSSQAPKLLFHYYDKDFNNEADTPDNFQSRRPNTSFCFLDIRSPGLGDTAMYLCATSFRGDNEQFFGPGTRLTVL.

The CDR3 protein is CASSRTPYEQYF. The CDR3 DNA reads as TGTGCCAGCAGCAGGACACCCTACGAGCAGTACTTC. V gene TRBV2 combines with J gene TRBJ2-7; possibly TRBD1 for D (5 bases). The V gene's germline CDR1 is SNHLY and CDR2 FYNNEI. The CDR3 is 12 amino acids. Trimming shortened V by 6 bases and J by 2 bases, and 8 bases separated the two germline ends.

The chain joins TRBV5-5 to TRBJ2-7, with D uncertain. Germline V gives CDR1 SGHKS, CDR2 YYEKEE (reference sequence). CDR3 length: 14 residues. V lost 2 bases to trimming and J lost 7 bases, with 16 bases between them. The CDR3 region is CASSFYGPSREQYV. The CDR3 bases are TGTGCCAGCAGCTTTTATGGGCCGAGCCGGGAGCAGTACGTC.

CDR3 in DNA: TGTGCCAGCAGCCCGCGACAGGGGTCAGGTTCACCCCTCCACTTT. Its protein is CASSPRQGSGSPLHF. J is TRBJ1-6 and V is TRBV5-4, with 8 nucleotides matching TRBD1. Trimming took 4 bases from V and 9 from J; bases not matched to a gene: 9. Germline CDR1 and CDR2: SGHNT and YYREEE (reference sequence). The CDR3 contains 15 residues. Drawing the rest from reference TRBV5-4 and TRBJ1-6, the complete variable domain is ETGVTQSPTHLIKTRGQQVTLRCSSQSGHNTVSWYQQALGQGPQFIFQYYREEENGRGNFPPRFSGLQFPNYSSELNVNALELDDSALYLCASSPRQGSGSPLHFGNGTRLTVT.

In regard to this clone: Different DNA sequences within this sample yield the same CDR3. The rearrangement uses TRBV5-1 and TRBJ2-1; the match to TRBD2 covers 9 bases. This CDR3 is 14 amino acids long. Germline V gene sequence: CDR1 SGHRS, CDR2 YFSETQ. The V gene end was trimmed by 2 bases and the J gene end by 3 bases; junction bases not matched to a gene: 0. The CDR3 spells CASSFSGSYNEQFF. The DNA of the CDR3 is TGCGCCAGCAGCTTTAGCGGGAGCTACAATGAGCAGTTCTTC.

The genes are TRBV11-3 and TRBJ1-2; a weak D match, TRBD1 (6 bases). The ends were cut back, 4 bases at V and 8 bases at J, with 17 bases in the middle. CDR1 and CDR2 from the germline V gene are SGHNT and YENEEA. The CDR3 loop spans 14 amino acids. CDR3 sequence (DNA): TGTGCCAGCAGCTCCCGGGACACAGGAGGAGGCTACACCTTC. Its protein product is CASSSRDTGGGYTF.

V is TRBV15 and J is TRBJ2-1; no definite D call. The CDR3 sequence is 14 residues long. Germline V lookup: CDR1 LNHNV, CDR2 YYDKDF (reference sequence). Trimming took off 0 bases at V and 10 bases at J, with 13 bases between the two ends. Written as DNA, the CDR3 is TGTGCCACCAGCAGAGATTCTCTAAACTCAGAGCAGTTCTTC. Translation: CATSRDSLNSEQFF.

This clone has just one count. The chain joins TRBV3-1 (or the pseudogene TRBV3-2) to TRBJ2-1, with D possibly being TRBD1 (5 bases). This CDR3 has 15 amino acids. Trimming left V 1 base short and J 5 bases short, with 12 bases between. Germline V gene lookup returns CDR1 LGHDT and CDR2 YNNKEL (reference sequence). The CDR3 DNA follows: TGTGCCAGCAGCCAAGGCCTAGTCAGGGACAATGAGCAGTTCTTC. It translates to CASSQGLVRDNEQFF.

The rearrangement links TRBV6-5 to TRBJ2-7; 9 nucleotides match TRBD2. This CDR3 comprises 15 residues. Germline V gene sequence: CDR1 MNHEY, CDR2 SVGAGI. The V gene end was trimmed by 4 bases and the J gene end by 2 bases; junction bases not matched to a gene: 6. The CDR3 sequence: CASSSGTSRAYEQYV. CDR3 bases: TGTGCCAGCAGTTCCGGGACTAGCCGAGCCTACGAGCAGTACGTC.

The CDR3 region has the DNA TGTGCCAGCAGGGGGACTAGCGGAATGAGCACAGATACGCAGTATTTT. Translation: CASRGTSGMSTDTQYF. This chain joins TRBV28 and TRBJ2-3; 11 bases fit TRBD2. V trimming: 6 bases; J trimming: 0 bases; junction bases outside the gene matches: 5. This CDR3 contains 16 residues. Germline loops: CDR1 MDHEN, CDR2 SYDVKM. Looking up the rest from reference TRBV28 and TRBJ2-3 gives the full variable domain: DVKVTQSSRYLVKRTGEKVFLECVQDMDHENMFWYRQDPGLGLRLIYFSYDVKMKEKGDIPEGYSVSREKKERFSLILESASTNQTSMYLCASRGTSGMSTDTQYFGPGTRLTVL.

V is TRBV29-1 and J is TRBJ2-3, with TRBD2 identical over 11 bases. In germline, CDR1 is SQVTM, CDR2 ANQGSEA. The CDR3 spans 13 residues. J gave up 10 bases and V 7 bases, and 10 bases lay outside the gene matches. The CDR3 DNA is TGCAGCGCTGTACTAGCGGGAGAACCCGCGCAGTATTTT. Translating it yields CSAVLAGEPAQYF.

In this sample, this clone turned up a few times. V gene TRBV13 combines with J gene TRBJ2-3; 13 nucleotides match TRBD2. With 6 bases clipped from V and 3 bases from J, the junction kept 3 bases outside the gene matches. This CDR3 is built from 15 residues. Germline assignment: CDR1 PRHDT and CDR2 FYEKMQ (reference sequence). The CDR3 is CASSLLAGGTDTQYF. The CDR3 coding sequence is TGTGCCAGCAGTCTACTAGCGGGAGGGACAGATACGCAGTATTTT. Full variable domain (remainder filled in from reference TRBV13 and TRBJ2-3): AAGVIQSPRHLIKEKRETATLKCYPIPRHDTVYWYQQGPGQDPQFLISFYEKMQSDKGSIPDRFSAQQFSDYHSELNMSSLELGDSALYFCASSLLAGGTDTQYFGPGTRLTVL.

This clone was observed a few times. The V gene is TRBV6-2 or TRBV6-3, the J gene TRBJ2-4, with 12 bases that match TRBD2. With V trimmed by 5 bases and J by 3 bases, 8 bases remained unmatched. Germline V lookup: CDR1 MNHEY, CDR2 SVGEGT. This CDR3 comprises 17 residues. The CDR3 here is CASSPPETSGGKNIQYF. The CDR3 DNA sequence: TGTGCCAGCAGTCCCCCCGAGACTAGCGGGGGCAAAAACATTCAGTACTTC.

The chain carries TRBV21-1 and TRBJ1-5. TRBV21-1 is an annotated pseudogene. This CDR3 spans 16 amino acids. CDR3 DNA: TGTGCCAGCAGCAAAGTGGAAGGGAGAGAGGGTCAGCCCCAGCATTTT. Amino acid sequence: CASSKVEGREGQPQHF.